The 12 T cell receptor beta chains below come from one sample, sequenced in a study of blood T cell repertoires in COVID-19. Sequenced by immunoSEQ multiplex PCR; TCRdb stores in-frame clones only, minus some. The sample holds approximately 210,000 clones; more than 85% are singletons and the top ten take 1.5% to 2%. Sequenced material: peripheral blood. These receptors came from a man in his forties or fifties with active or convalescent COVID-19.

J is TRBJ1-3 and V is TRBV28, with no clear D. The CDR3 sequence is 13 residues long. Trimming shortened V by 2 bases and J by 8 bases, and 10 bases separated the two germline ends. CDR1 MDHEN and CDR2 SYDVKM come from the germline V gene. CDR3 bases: TGTGCCAGCAGTTTACCGTCGAGCCACACCATATATTTT. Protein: CASSLPSSHTIYF.

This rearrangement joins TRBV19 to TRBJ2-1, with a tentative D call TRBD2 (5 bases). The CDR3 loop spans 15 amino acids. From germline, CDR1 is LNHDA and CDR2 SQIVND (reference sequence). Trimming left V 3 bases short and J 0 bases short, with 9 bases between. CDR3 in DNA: TGTGCCAGTAGTATTGGGAGTTTCTCCTACAATGAGCAGTTCTTC. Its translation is CASSIGSFSYNEQFF. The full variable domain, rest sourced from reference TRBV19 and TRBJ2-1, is DGGITQSPKYLFRKEGQNVTLSCEQNLNHDAMYWYRQDPGQGLRLIYYSQIVNDFQKGDIAEGYSVSREKKESFPLTVTSAQKNPTAFYLCASSIGSFSYNEQFFGPGTRLTVL.

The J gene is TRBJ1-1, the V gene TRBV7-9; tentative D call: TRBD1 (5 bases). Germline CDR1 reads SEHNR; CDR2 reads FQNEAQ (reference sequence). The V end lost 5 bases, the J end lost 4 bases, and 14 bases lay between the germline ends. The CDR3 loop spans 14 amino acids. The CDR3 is CASSPARGGTEAFF. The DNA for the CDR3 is TGTGCCAGCAGCCCCGCCCGGGGGGGCACTGAAGCTTTCTTT.

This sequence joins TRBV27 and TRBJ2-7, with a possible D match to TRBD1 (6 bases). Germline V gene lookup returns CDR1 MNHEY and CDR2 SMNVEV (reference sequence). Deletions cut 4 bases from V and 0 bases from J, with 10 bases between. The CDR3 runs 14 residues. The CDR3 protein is CASSSWDTSYEQYF. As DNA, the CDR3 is TGTGCCAGCAGTTCCTGGGACACCTCCTACGAGCAGTACTTC.

CDR3 DNA sequence: TGCAGCATTTCGGGACACAACTATGGCTACACCTTC. It encodes CSISGHNYGYTF. The chain employs TRBV29-1 and TRBJ1-2; possible D gene TRBD1, 6 bases. V gave up 8 bases and J gave up 2 bases, with 12 bases separating them. Germline CDR1 reads SQVTM; CDR2 reads ANQGSEA. The CDR3 has 12 residues.

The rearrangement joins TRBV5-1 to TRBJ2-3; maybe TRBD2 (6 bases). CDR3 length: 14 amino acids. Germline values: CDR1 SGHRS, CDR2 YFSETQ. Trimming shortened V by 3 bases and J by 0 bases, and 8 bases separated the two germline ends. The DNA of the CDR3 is TGCGCCAGCAGCTGGGGGACTAGCACAGATACGCAGTATTTT. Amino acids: CASSWGTSTDTQYF.

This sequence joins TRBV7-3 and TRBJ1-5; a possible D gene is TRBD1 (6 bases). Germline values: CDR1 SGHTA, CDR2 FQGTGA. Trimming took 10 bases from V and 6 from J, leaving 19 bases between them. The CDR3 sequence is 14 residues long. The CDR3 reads CATNGGRASQPQHF. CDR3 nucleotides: TGTGCCACTAACGGGGGGCGAGCAAGTCAGCCCCAGCATTTT.

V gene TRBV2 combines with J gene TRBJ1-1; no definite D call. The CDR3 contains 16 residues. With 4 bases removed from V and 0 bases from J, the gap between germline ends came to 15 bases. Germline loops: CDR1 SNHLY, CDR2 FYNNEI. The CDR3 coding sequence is TGTGCCAGCAGTGGGGAGTCAACCGCTGTGAACACTGAAGCTTTCTTT. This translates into CASSGESTAVNTEAFF.

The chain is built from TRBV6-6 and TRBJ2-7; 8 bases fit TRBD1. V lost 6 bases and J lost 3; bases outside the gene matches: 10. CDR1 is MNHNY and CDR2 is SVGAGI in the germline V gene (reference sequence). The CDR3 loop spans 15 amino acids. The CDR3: CASSPGQGRFYEQYF. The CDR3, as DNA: TGTGCCAGCAGCCCCGGACAGGGAAGATTCTACGAGCAGTACTTC.

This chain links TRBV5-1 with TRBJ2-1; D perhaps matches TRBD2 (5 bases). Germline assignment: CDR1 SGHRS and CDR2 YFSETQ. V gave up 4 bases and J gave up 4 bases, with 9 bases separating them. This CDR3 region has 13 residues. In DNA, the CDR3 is TGCGCCAGCAGCGGAGGCTTTTACAATGAGCAGTTCTTC. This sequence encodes CASSGGFYNEQFF.

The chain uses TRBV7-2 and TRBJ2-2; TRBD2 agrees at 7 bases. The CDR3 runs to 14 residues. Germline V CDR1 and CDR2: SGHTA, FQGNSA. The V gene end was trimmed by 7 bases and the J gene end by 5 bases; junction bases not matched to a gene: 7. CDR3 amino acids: CASTHGGGTGELFF. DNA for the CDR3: TGTGCCAGCACCCACGGCGGGGGTACCGGGGAGCTGTTTTTT.

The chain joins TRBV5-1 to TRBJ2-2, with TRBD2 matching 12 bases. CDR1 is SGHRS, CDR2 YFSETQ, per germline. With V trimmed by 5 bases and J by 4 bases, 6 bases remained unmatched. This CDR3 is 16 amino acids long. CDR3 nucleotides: TGCGCCAGCAGGTCGCCGGGACTAGCGGGCACCGGGGAGCTGTTTTTT. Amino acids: CASRSPGLAGTGELFF.